This T cell receptor (beta chain) comes out of a study of shared clonotypes between healthy human individuals. Data came from immunoSEQ multiplex PCR; TCRdb stores just in-frame clones and leaves some out. The sample holds 2,100,000 or so clones, approximately 94% seen once. Findings of the study overall: Estimated richness was generally greater in naive than memory subsets.

Notes on this clone: Its specificity is not known.

Germline V CDR1 and CDR2: MNHNS, SASEGT. The CDR3 contains 14 residues. The germline V and J ends were trimmed by 0 bases and 3 bases, with 8 bases remaining between them. The gene calls are TRBV6-1 and TRBJ1-1; no definite D call. Sequences were obtained from naive CD4+ T cells sorted from blood. The subset is: CD45RA+ positively selected. The TCR originated in a man aged 18 to 35 in good health. CDR3 sequence (DNA): TGTGCCAGCAGTGAAGCGGGAACGTACACTGAAGCTTTCTTT. It specifies CASSEAGTYTEAFF.